Below are 24 T cell receptor beta chains sequenced from a single sample in a study of tumor-infiltrating lymphocytes in localized non-small cell lung cancer. Libraries were prepared by immunoSEQ multiplex PCR; TCRdb keeps only in-frame clonotypes and omits some of them. The data contain 7,000 to 8,500 clones, roughly 80% of them seen just once; the ten biggest clones take up about 13%. Source material: uninvolved lung tissue not adjacent to the tumor. All receptors come from a human donor with non-small cell lung cancer.

V gene TRBV30 combines with J gene TRBJ2-1; the D gene is possibly TRBD2 (5 bases). Trimming stripped 3 bases from V and 0 bases from J, with 12 bases between. Germline CDR1 is GTSNPN and CDR2 is SVGIG (reference sequence). The CDR3 extends over 15 amino acids. The CDR3 nucleotides are TGTGCCTGGAGCCCTGACTACCTCTCCTACAATGAGCAGTTCTTC. Protein: CAWSPDYLSYNEQFF.

There are a few counts of this clone. The chain joins TRBV11-2 to TRBJ2-1; D possibly corresponds to TRBD2 (6 bases). Germline CDR1 is SGHAT and CDR2 is FQNNGV. CDR3 length equals 13 residues. Trimming stripped 7 bases from V and 10 bases from J, with 17 bases between. This CDR3 reads CASKAGVGLEQFF. The CDR3 DNA reads TGTGCCAGCAAGGCGGGTGTGGGACTGGAGCAGTTCTTC. Full variable domain (rest looked up from reference TRBV11-2 and TRBJ2-1): EAGVAQSPRYKIIEKRQSVAFWCNPISGHATLYWYQQILGQGPKLLIQFQNNGVVDDSQLPKDRFSAERLKGVDSTLKIQPAKLEDSAVYLCASKAGVGLEQFFGPGTRLTVL.

The CDR3 DNA sequence: TGTGCCAGCAGCTTCCTATTTCCGACGGCTAACTATGGCTACACCTTC. It codes for CASSFLFPTANYGYTF. The chain has TRBV2 and TRBJ1-2; D is undetermined. V lost 6 bases to trimming and J lost 0 bases, with 17 bases between them. The CDR3 loop spans 16 amino acids. The germline CDR1 and CDR2 sequences are SNHLY and FYNNEI.

This clone was counted between two and nine times. The CDR3 protein is CASRKDSNNQPQHF. The CDR3 region has the DNA TGTGCCAGCAGAAAGGACAGCAATAATCAGCCCCAGCATTTT. This chain uses TRBV6-4 with TRBJ1-5; D is possibly TRBD1 (6 bases). Trimming pared 6 bases from V and 4 bases from J, leaving 13 bases between. Germline V lookup: CDR1 MRHNA, CDR2 SNTAGT. This CDR3 spans 14 amino acids.

This chain uses TRBV27 with TRBJ2-3, with D possibly TRBD2 on 6 matching bases. Trimming shortened V by 2 bases and J by 6 bases, and 6 bases separated the two germline ends. Germline values: CDR1 MNHEY, CDR2 SMNVEV (reference sequence). This CDR3 has 12 amino acids. The CDR3, as DNA: TGTGCCAGCAGTTTAGGGGGGGATACGCAGTATTTT. This gives the protein CASSLGGDTQYF.

The chain couples TRBV2 to TRBJ1-1; 9 bases are shared with TRBD1. This CDR3 is 14 amino acids long. Germline V gives CDR1 SNHLY, CDR2 FYNNEI. With 6 bases clipped from V and 5 bases from J, the junction kept 7 bases outside the gene matches. CDR3 nucleotides: TGTGCCAGCAGCGGACAGGGGTATGAGACTGAAGCTTTCTTT. It specifies CASSGQGYETEAFF.

By share, this clone counts as medium-sized. The CDR3 DNA is TGCGCCAGCAGCTTAACGGCGGCTAGCTCCTATAATTCACCCCTCCACTTT. The encoded protein is CASSLTAASSYNSPLHF. The rearrangement links TRBV5-1 to TRBJ1-6, with D hard to call. The ends were cut back, 2 bases at V and 0 bases at J, with 12 bases in the middle. The V gene's germline CDR1 is SGHRS and CDR2 YFSETQ. CDR3 length equals 17 residues.

The V and J genes are TRBV5-1 and TRBJ1-2; the match to TRBD1 covers 10 bases. The CDR3 loop spans 17 amino acids. The V gene end was trimmed by 0 bases and the J gene end by 2 bases; junction bases not matched to a gene: 7. Germline CDR1 reads SGHRS; CDR2 reads YFSETQ. The CDR3 reads CASSLDGTGDFNYGYTF. In nucleotides, the CDR3 is TGCGCCAGCAGCTTGGACGGGACAGGGGATTTCAACTATGGCTACACCTTC.

V is TRBV19 and J is TRBJ2-7; D tentatively reads TRBD1 or TRBD2 (5 bases each). The V gene lost 3 bases and the J gene lost 7 bases, with 19 bases spanning the gap. Germline-derived CDR1 and CDR2 are LNHDA and SQIVND (reference sequence). CDR3 size: 15 residues. Written as DNA, the CDR3 is TGTGCCAGTAGTATTCGGGGCTCCCCCTGGGGGGAGCAGTACTTC. This gives the protein CASSIRGSPWGEQYF.

The rearrangement uses TRBV6-6 and TRBJ2-5, with 8 bases identical to TRBD1. V trimming: 6 bases; J trimming: 4 bases; junction bases outside the gene matches: 4. Per the germline V gene, CDR1 is MNHNY and CDR2 is SVGAGI (reference sequence). CDR3 length: 13 residues. The CDR3 loop is CASSPGTGETQYF. In DNA, the CDR3 is TGTGCCAGCAGCCCTGGGACAGGAGAGACCCAGTACTTC.

This clone was recorded a few times. The chain links TRBV14 to TRBJ1-1; 7 positions agree with TRBD1. Germline loops: CDR1 SGHDN, CDR2 FVKESK. After removal of 5 bases from V and 1 base from J, the junction contained 7 bases not matched to a gene. The CDR3 extends over 15 amino acids. CDR3 bases: TGTGCCAGCAGCTCTCTACAGGGGTGGAACACTGAAGCTTTCTTT. Residues: CASSSLQGWNTEAFF. Supplemented by reference TRBV14 and TRBJ1-1, the full variable domain reads EAGVTQFPSHSVIEKGQTVTLRCDPISGHDNLYWYRRVMGKEIKFLLHFVKESKQDESGMPNNRFLAERTGGTYSTLKVQPAELEDSGVYFCASSSLQGWNTEAFFGQGTRLTVV.

This chain uses TRBV11-2 with TRBJ2-7; no definite D call. This CDR3 comprises 13 residues. Germline CDR1 and CDR2: SGHAT and FQNNGV. The V gene lost 5 bases and the J gene lost 8 bases, with 16 bases spanning the gap. CDR3 nucleotide sequence: TGTGCCAGCAGCCTCCCACCCCCTCTGCAGCAGTACTTC. Encoded protein: CASSLPPPLQQYF.

This chain joins TRBV2 and TRBJ1-4; TRBD1 might be the D (5 bases). Germline V gives CDR1 SNHLY, CDR2 FYNNEI. Trimming cost V 8 bases and J 7 bases, with 14 bases left between them. The CDR3 is 13 residues long. For the CDR3, the DNA is TGTGCCAGCTCAAGCCAGGGAAGTGAAAAACTGTTTTTT. Protein: CASSSQGSEKLFF.

This clone showed up just a few times. The chain uses TRBV19 and TRBJ2-2; the D gene is possibly TRBD2 (6 bases). This CDR3 is 15 amino acids long. V gave up 7 bases and J gave up 4 bases, with 16 bases separating them. CDR1 and CDR2 from the germline V gene are LNHDA and SQIVND (reference sequence). The chain's CDR3 is CASIQGRRATGELFF. The CDR3 DNA reads as TGTGCCAGTATTCAAGGGAGGAGGGCCACCGGGGAGCTGTTTTTT.

The J gene is TRBJ2-7, the V gene TRBV7-8; no clear D gene. Trimming removed 0 bases from V and 7 bases from J, with 7 bases in between. Germline-derived CDR1 and CDR2 are SGHVS and FQNEAQ. The CDR3 length is 12 residues. CDR3 DNA sequence: TGTGCCAGCAGCTTAGCGCGCAGAGAGCAGTACTTC. Protein: CASSLARREQYF.

The chain links TRBV28 to TRBJ2-7, with no clear D. The CDR3 spans 13 residues. Germline V gene sequence: CDR1 MDHEN, CDR2 SYDVKM. Trimming left V 5 bases short and J 0 bases short, with 8 bases between. The CDR3 nucleotides read TGTGCCAGCAGTCCTCCTGGCTCCTACGAGCAGTACTTC. As protein: CASSPPGSYEQYF.

CDR3 in DNA: TGTGCCTGGAGTGTACAATTGGAGACCCAGTACTTC. Amino acid sequence: CAWSVQLETQYF. The V call is TRBV30, the J call TRBJ2-5; D is unclear. The CDR3 has 12 amino acids. Trimming took off 0 bases at V and 5 bases at J, with 7 bases between the two ends. Germline assignment: CDR1 GTSNPN and CDR2 SVGIG (reference sequence).

The J gene is TRBJ2-7, the V gene TRBV29-1; perhaps TRBD1 as D (5 bases). V dropped 7 bases and J dropped 7 bases, with 17 bases sitting between them. Germline V gives CDR1 SQVTM, CDR2 ANQGSEA. The CDR3 loop spans 12 amino acids. The CDR3 DNA follows: TGCAGCGCCTTGGACAACTCGCAGGAGCAGTACTTC. Encoded protein: CSALDNSQEQYF.

The chain recombines TRBV5-1 with TRBJ2-7; D unresolved. Germline assignment: CDR1 SGHRS and CDR2 YFSETQ. The ends were cut back, 2 bases at V and 2 bases at J, with 8 bases in the middle. The CDR3 runs to 13 residues. For the CDR3, the DNA is TGCGCCAGCAGCTTACGTACCGCCTACGAGCAGTACTTC. This codes for CASSLRTAYEQYF. The entire variable domain, with the rest obtained from reference TRBV5-1 and TRBJ2-7, is as follows: KAGVTQTPRYLIKTRGQQVTLSCSPISGHRSVSWYQQTPGQGLQFLFEYFSETQRNKGNFPGRFSGRQFSNSRSEMNVSTLELGDSALYLCASSLRTAYEQYFGPGTRLTVT.

The chain couples TRBV6-6 to TRBJ2-1; 7 nucleotides agree with TRBD1. The CDR3 loop spans 12 amino acids. V trimming: 6 bases; J trimming: 9 bases; junction bases outside the gene matches: 5. Germline V gene sequence: CDR1 MNHNY, CDR2 SVGAGI (reference sequence). CDR3 protein: CASRSQGSEQFF. The CDR3 DNA follows: TGTGCCAGCAGGTCACAGGGGAGTGAGCAGTTCTTC.

The chain is built from TRBV5-4 and TRBJ1-5, with D tentatively TRBD1 (5 bases). The CDR3 extends over 14 amino acids. The germline V gene has CDR1 SGHNT and CDR2 YYREEE (reference sequence). V lost 4 bases and J lost 1, with 9 bases in between. CDR3 sequence: CASSLRGSNQPQHF. The CDR3 nucleotides are TGTGCCAGCAGCCTGAGGGGAAGCAATCAGCCCCAGCATTTT.

The rearrangement uses TRBV7-8 and TRBJ1-1; D remains ambiguous. Germline V gene data show CDR1 as SGHVS and CDR2 as FQNEAQ. This CDR3 region has 13 residues. Trimming shortened V by 1 base and J by 7 bases, and 10 bases separated the two germline ends. CDR3 in amino acids: CASSLVGAREAFF. CDR3 sequence (DNA): TGTGCCAGCAGCTTAGTCGGAGCTCGTGAAGCTTTCTTT. Complete variable domain (other parts from reference TRBV7-8 and TRBJ1-1): GAGVSQSPRYKVAKRGQDVALRCDPISGHVSLFWYQQALGQGPEFLTYFQNEAQLDKSGLPSDRFFAERPEGSVSTLKIQRTQQEDSAVYLCASSLVGAREAFFGQGTRLTVV.

The chain combines TRBV28 with TRBJ1-2, with unresolved D. Germline CDR1 MDHEN, CDR2 SYDVKM. V was pared by 7 bases and J by 6 bases, with 6 bases between. CDR3 length: 10 amino acids. The DNA for the CDR3 is TGTGCCAGCAAAGGGCATGGCTACACCTTC. Its translation is CASKGHGYTF.

This clone was observed a few times. V usage is TRBV2 and J usage is TRBJ1-1; tentatively, D is TRBD1 (5 bases). The CDR3 covers 13 residues. Trimming cost V 0 bases and J 3 bases, with 5 bases left between them. The germline V gene has CDR1 SNHLY and CDR2 FYNNEI. CDR3 DNA: TGTGCCAGCAGTGAAGCGGGGGACACTGAAGCTTTCTTT. This gives the protein CASSEAGDTEAFF.